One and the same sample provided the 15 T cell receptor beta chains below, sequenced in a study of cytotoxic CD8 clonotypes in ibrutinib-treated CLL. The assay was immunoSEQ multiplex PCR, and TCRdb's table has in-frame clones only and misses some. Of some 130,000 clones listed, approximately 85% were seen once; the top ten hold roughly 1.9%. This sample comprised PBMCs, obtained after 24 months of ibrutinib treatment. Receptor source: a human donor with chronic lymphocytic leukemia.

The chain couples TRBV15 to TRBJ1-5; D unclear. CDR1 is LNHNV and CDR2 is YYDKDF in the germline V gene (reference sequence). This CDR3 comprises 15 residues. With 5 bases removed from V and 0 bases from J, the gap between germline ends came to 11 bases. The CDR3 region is CATSARASSNQPQHF. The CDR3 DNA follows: TGTGCCACCAGCGCCCGGGCCTCTAGCAATCAGCCCCAGCATTTT.

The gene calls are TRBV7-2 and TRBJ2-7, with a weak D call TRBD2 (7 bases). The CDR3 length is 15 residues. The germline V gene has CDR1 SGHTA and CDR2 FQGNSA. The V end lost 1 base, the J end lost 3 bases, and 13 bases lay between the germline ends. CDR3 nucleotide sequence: TGTGCCAGCAGCTTAGAGGGGGGGTTTAGCTACGAGCAGTACTTC. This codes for CASSLEGGFSYEQYF. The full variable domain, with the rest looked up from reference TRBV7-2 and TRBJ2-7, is GAGVSQSPSNKVTEKGKDVELRCDPISGHTALYWYRQSLGQGLEFLIYFQGNSAPDKSGLPSDRFSAERTGGSVSTLTIQRTQQEDSAVYLCASSLEGGFSYEQYFGPGTRLTVT.

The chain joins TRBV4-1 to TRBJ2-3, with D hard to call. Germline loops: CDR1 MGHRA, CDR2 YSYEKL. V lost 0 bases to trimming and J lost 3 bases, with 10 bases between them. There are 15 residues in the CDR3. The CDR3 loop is CASSQDPAGTDTQYF. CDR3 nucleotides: TGCGCCAGCAGCCAAGACCCGGCAGGTACAGATACGCAGTATTTT.

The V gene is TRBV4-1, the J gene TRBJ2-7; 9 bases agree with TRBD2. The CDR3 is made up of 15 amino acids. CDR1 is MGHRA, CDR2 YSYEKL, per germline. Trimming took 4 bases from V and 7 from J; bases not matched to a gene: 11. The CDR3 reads CASSRTWRSGSEQYF. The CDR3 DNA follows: TGCGCCAGCAGCCGGACCTGGCGTAGCGGGAGTGAGCAGTACTTC.

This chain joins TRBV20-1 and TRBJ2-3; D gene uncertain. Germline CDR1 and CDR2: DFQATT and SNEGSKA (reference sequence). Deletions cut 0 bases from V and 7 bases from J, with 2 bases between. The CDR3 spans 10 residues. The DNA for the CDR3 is TGCAGTGCTAGAGACAATACGCAGTATTTT. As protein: CSARDNTQYF.

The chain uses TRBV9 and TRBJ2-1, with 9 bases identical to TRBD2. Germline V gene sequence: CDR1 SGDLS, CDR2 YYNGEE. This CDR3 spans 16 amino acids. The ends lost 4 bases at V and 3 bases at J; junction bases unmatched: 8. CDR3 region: CASSPQRGVFYNEQFF. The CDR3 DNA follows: TGTGCCAGCAGCCCCCAGCGGGGGGTGTTCTACAATGAGCAGTTCTTC.

CDR3 nucleotide sequence: TGTGCCAGCAGCTTAGGGGGGACTAGCAGGAACAATGAGCAGTTCTTC. Protein: CASSLGGTSRNNEQFF. This chain joins TRBV7-3 and TRBJ2-1; 9 nucleotides agree with TRBD2. V lost 2 bases, J lost 5 bases, and 7 bases stayed unmatched. The CDR3 spans 16 residues. Germline CDR1 reads SGHTA; CDR2 reads FQGTGA. Looking up the rest from reference TRBV7-3 and TRBJ2-1 gives the full variable domain: GAGVSQTPSNKVTEKGKYVELRCDPISGHTALYWYRQSLGQGPEFLIYFQGTGAADDSGLPNDRFFAVRPEGSVSTLKIQRTERGDSAVYLCASSLGGTSRNNEQFFGPGTRLTVL.

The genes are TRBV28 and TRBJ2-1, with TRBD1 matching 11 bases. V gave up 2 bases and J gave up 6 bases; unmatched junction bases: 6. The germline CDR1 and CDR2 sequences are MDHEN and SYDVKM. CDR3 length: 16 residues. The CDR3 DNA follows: TGTGCCAGCAGTTTAATTTCAGGACAGGGGGCCAATGAGCAGTTCTTC. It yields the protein CASSLISGQGANEQFF.

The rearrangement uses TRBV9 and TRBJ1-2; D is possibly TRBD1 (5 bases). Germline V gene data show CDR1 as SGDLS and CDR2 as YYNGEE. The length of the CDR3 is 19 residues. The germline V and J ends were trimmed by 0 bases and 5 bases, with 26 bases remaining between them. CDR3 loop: CASSVGLFSLRAQGYGYTF. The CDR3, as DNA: TGTGCCAGCAGCGTAGGTTTATTTTCCCTCAGGGCCCAAGGGTATGGCTACACCTTC.

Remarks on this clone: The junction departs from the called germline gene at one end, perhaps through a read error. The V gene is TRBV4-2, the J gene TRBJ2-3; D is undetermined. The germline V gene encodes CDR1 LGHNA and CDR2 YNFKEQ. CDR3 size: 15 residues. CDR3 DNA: TGTGTCAGCAGCCAATTCGAGCAGGCGGAAGATACGCAGTATTTT. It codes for CVSSQFEQAEDTQYF.

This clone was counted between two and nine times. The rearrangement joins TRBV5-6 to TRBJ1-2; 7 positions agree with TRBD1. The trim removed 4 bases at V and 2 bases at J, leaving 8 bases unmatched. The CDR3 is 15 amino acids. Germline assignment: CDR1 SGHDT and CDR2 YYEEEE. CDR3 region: CASSGFRDRNYGYTF. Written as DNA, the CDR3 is TGTGCCAGCAGCGGATTCCGGGACAGAAACTATGGCTACACCTTC.

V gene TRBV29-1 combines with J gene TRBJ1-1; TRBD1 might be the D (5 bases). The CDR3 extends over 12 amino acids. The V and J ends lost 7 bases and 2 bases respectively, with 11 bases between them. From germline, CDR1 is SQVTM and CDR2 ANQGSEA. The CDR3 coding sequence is TGCAGCGGGATCCAGGGTAACACTGAAGCTTTCTTT. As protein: CSGIQGNTEAFF.

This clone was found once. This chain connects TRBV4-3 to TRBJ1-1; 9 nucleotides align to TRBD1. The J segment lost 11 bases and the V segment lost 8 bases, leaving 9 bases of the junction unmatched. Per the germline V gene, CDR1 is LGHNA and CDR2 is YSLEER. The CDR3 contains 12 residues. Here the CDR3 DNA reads TGCGCCAGCGGCCGGGACAGGGTAATCGCTTTCTTT. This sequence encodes CASGRDRVIAFF.

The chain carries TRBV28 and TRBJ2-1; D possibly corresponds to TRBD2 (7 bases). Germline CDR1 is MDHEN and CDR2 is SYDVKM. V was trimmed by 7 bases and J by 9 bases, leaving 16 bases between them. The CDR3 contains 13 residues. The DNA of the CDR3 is TGTGCCAGCAAGGGGGGGCGGTGGGGTGAGCAGTTCTTC. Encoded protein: CASKGGRWGEQFF. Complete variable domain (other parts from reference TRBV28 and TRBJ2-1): DVKVTQSSRYLVKRTGEKVFLECVQDMDHENMFWYRQDPGLGLRLIYFSYDVKMKEKGDIPEGYSVSREKKERFSLILESASTNQTSMYLCASKGGRWGEQFFGPGTRLTVL.

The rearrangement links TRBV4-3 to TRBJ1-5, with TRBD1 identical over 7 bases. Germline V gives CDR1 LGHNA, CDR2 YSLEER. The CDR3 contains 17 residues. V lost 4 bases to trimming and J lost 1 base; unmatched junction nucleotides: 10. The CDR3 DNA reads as TGCGCCAGCAGCCGTTATATAGGGGGCTCCAGCAATCAGCCCCAGCATTTT. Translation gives CASSRYIGGSSNQPQHF.